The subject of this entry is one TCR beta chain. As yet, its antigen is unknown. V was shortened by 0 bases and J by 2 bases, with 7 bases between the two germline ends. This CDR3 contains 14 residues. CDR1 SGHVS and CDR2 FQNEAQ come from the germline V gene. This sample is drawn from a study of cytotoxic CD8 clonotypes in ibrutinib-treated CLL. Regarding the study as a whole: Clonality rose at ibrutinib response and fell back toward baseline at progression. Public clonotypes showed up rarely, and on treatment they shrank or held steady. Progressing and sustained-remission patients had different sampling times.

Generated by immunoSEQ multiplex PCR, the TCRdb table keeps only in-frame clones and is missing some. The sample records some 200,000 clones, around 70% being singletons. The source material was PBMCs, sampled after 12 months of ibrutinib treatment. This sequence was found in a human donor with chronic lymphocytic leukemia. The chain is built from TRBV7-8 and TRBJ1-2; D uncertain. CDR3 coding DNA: TGTGCCAGCAGCTTAGCATACGGAAACTATGGCTACACCTTC. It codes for CASSLAYGNYGYTF.